One and the same sample provided the 22 T cell receptor beta chains below, sequenced in a study of blood T cells in healthy people across ages. The authors ran a second PCR of about 6 to 11 cycles using a sample-barcoded 5' primer and a J-beta primer mix. Via MiXCR, TCRdb re-called the 5' RACE reads, giving one row per CDR3 protein. The sample has nearly 800,000 distinct CDR3 sequences; 25% are singletons. The data also belong to a second study, concerning T cells of mothers and their children.

Sequencing was done on a sample of blood. The source is a boy between 10 and 17 years old in good health.

DNA for the CDR3: TGTGCCACCAGCAGGCAGAAAGAGACCCAGTACTTC. Encoded protein: CATSRQKETQYF. This chain uses TRBV15 with TRBJ2-5; D uncertain. V was cut by 3 bases and J by 3 bases, with 5 bases left in between. Looked up from germline, CDR1 is LNHNV and CDR2 is YYDKDF (reference sequence). This CDR3 region has 12 residues.

The V and J genes are TRBV2 and TRBJ2-1; D is ambiguous. The CDR3 covers 14 residues. Trimming shortened V by 4 bases and J by 7 bases, and 14 bases separated the two germline ends. Germline CDR1 reads SNHLY; CDR2 reads FYNNEI. Here the CDR3 DNA reads TGTGCCAGCAGTGTAATTTACGAAGTTAATGAGCAGTTCTTC. Encoded protein: CASSVIYEVNEQFF.

This chain links TRBV20-1 with TRBJ2-1, with D perhaps TRBD2 (7 bases). Germline lookup yields CDR1 DFQATT and CDR2 SNEGSKA (reference sequence). The CDR3 loop spans 14 amino acids. V lost 4 bases and J lost 6, with 16 bases in between. The CDR3 is CSANIGGGLNEQFF. In DNA form, the CDR3 reads TGCAGTGCTAACATAGGGGGGGGCCTCAATGAGCAGTTCTTC.

The chain has TRBV6-5 and TRBJ1-2; weak D call: TRBD1 (5 bases). The CDR3 has 15 residues. The V and J ends lost 2 bases and 4 bases respectively, with 14 bases between them. CDR1 and CDR2 from the germline V gene are MNHEY and SVGAGI. CDR3 sequence reads: CASSYSPGGSYGYTF. As DNA, the CDR3 is TGTGCCAGCAGTTACAGTCCCGGGGGTTCCTATGGCTACACCTTC.

This chain uses TRBV14 with TRBJ1-2, with 7 bases that match TRBD1. The CDR3 has 18 amino acids. Germline CDR1 is SGHDN and CDR2 is FVKESK. Unmatched junction bases numbered 14, after V lost 4 bases and J lost 0 bases. The CDR3 DNA follows: TGTGCCAGCAGCCGCGGAGGGGGCGTCTATCTATCTAACTATGGCTACACCTTC. It is translated as CASSRGGGVYLSNYGYTF.

Comments on this clonotype: The junction differs from germline at one of its ends, possibly a read error. The V gene is TRBV6-2 or TRBV6-3, the J gene TRBJ1-5; 8 bases are a match to TRBD1. Germline V lookup: CDR1 MNHEY, CDR2 SVGEGT. This CDR3 is 16 amino acids long. The CDR3, as DNA: TGTGCCAGTAGTTACAGCGGACAGGGTAGCAATCAGCCCCAGCATTTT. Translated: CASSYSGQGSNQPQHF.

The chain employs TRBV7-6 and TRBJ2-5, with TRBD2 as a possible D gene (7 bases). Germline lookup yields CDR1 SGHVS and CDR2 FNYEAQ. Trimming stripped 3 bases from V and 4 bases from J, with 15 bases between. The CDR3 contains 15 residues. The CDR3 nucleotides are TGTGCCAGCAGCTTGGACCCGGGGGGCGGAGAGACCCAGTACTTC. It translates to CASSLDPGGGETQYF.

This clonotype has more than one count but fewer than ten. This chain uses TRBV5-5 with TRBJ1-2, with 12 bases that match TRBD1. The J segment lost 4 bases and the V segment lost 3 bases, leaving 16 bases of the junction unmatched. Per the germline V gene, CDR1 is SGHKS and CDR2 is YYEKEE (reference sequence). CDR3 size: 19 residues. The DNA for the CDR3 is TGTGCCAGCAGCTCCCGTCGCGGGACAGGGGGCGCCGGGAGCTATGGCTACACCTTC. Translation: CASSSRRGTGGAGSYGYTF. The whole variable domain, remainder taken from reference TRBV5-5 and TRBJ1-2, is DAGVTQSPTHLIKTRGQQVTLRCSPISGHKSVSWYQQVLGQGPQFIFQYYEKEERGRGNFPDRFSARQFPNYSSELNVNALLLGDSALYLCASSSRRGTGGAGSYGYTFGSGTRLTVV.

This clonotype was counted a few times. V and J are TRBV12-3 or TRBV12-4 and TRBJ1-1; 9 bases are shared with TRBD1. V was clipped by 6 bases and J by 1 base; unmatched bases: 3. CDR3 length equals 14 residues. DNA of the CDR3: TGTGCCAGCAGCCACAGGGGGCAGAACACTGAAGCTTTCTTT. Residues: CASSHRGQNTEAFF.

This clonotype was picked up a small number of times. The rearrangement joins TRBV7-6 to TRBJ2-3; no clear D. V shed 6 bases and J shed 2 bases, with 21 bases lying between them. CDR3 length equals 17 residues. The germline V gene encodes CDR1 SGHVS and CDR2 FNYEAQ. DNA of the CDR3: TGTGCCAGCAGTCACTACGGGCAAGGAACCAACACAGATACGCAGTATTTT. Translation: CASSHYGQGTNTDTQYF.

The V and J genes are TRBV29-1 and TRBJ2-1, with D maybe TRBD2 (5 bases). Germline V CDR1 and CDR2: SQVTM, ANQGSEA. The V and J ends lost 6 bases and 5 bases respectively, with 17 bases between them. The CDR3 is 14 amino acids. The CDR3 sequence: CSVGRLATHNEQFF. CDR3 DNA sequence: TGCAGCGTCGGTAGGCTAGCAACCCACAATGAGCAGTTCTTC.

This clonotype came up a few times. CDR3 amino acids: CAISESPGQGAGTQYF. In nucleotides, the CDR3 is TGTGCCATCAGTGAGTCGCCTGGACAGGGGGCTGGGACCCAGTACTTC. This chain links TRBV10-3 with TRBJ2-5, with 11 bases that match TRBD1. The CDR3 has 16 residues. Looked up from germline, CDR1 is ENHRY and CDR2 is SYGVKD. Germline trimming cut 0 bases from V and 7 bases from J; bases unmatched to any gene: 7.

V usage is TRBV5-1 and J usage is TRBJ2-5, with D uncertain. The V and J ends lost 0 bases and 2 bases respectively, with 8 bases between them. Germline V gene data show CDR1 as SGHRS and CDR2 as YFSETQ. The CDR3 runs 14 residues. CDR3 nucleotide sequence: TGCGCCAGCAGCTTGGCGGCTACTCAAGAGACCCAGTACTTC. It yields the protein CASSLAATQETQYF.

V gene TRBV4-1 combines with J gene TRBJ1-2; D unresolved. The CDR3 runs 14 residues. Germline CDR1 MGHRA, CDR2 YSYEKL. Trimming cost V 1 base and J 3 bases, with 9 bases left between them. Here the CDR3 reads CASSQARGDYGYTF. The DNA for the CDR3 is TGCGCCAGCAGCCAAGCCCGCGGTGACTATGGCTACACCTTC.

The table lists this clonotype with a few counts. This chain joins TRBV20-1 and TRBJ2-5; no firm D call. This CDR3 has 16 residues. V was trimmed by 2 bases and J by 2 bases, leaving 18 bases between them. Per germline, CDR1 DFQATT and CDR2 SNEGSKA (reference sequence). The CDR3 DNA sequence: TGCAGTGCTAGAAAAAGCATCGCCAATTTACAAGAGACCCAGTACTTC. The encoded protein is CSARKSIANLQETQYF.

This clonotype was counted a few times. This chain connects TRBV7-9 to TRBJ1-1, with a tentative D call TRBD1 (5 bases). CDR3 length: 15 residues. Trimming stripped 8 bases from V and 0 bases from J, with 16 bases between. In germline, CDR1 is SEHNR, CDR2 FQNEAQ (reference sequence). The CDR3 reads CASDPTDRMNTEAFF. In nucleotides, the CDR3 is TGTGCCAGCGACCCGACCGACAGAATGAACACTGAAGCTTTCTTT.

The sample holds a few counts of this clonotype. The gene calls are TRBV7-9 and TRBJ2-3; D possibly matches TRBD1 or TRBD2 (5 bases each). Germline lookup yields CDR1 SEHNR and CDR2 FQNEAQ (reference sequence). V gave up 8 bases and J gave up 6 bases, with 15 bases separating them. This CDR3 is built from 13 residues. The CDR3 DNA follows: TGTGCCAGCCTCGGGGCGGGTCACGATACGCAGTATTTT. The encoded protein is CASLGAGHDTQYF.

V is TRBV6-2 or TRBV6-3 and J is TRBJ2-6, with D hard to call. V was pared by 5 bases and J by 0 bases, with 5 bases between. Per the germline V gene, CDR1 is MNHEY and CDR2 is SVGEGT. This CDR3 spans 14 amino acids. The CDR3 bases are TGTGCCAGCAGTGACCCCTCTGGGGCCAACGTCCTGACTTTC. This codes for CASSDPSGANVLTF.

This clonotype was found a few times. The chain employs TRBV6-2 or TRBV6-3 and TRBJ2-1; D remains ambiguous. Trimming took off 0 bases at V and 12 bases at J, with 21 bases between the two ends. This CDR3 is built from 16 residues. The germline V gene encodes CDR1 MNHEY and CDR2 SVGEGT. The CDR3 here is CASSYSKSQLTDGQFF. As DNA, the CDR3 is TGTGCCAGCAGTTACTCGAAGTCCCAATTAACCGATGGGCAGTTCTTC.

V gene TRBV5-4 combines with J gene TRBJ2-4, with 8 bases matching TRBD1. Per the germline V gene, CDR1 is SGHNT and CDR2 is YYREEE (reference sequence). The CDR3 spans 14 residues. The junction had 3 bases not matched to a gene; V was cut back by 4 bases and J by 3 bases. This CDR3 reads CASSHTGGKNIQYF. DNA for the CDR3: TGTGCCAGCAGCCACACAGGGGGCAAAAACATTCAGTACTTC.

The V and J genes are TRBV7-2 and TRBJ2-4; D remains ambiguous. Trimming shortened V by 2 bases and J by 9 bases, and 5 bases separated the two germline ends. Germline values: CDR1 SGHTA, CDR2 FQGNSA. The CDR3 is 11 residues long. DNA for the CDR3: TGTGCCAGCAGCTTAAGCCCCATTCAGTACTTC. Protein: CASSLSPIQYF.

This clonotype was detected a few times. The chain links TRBV5-1 to TRBJ1-4; TRBD1 aligns across 7 bases. With 3 bases clipped from V and 6 bases from J, the junction kept 8 bases outside the gene matches. Germline V gene lookup returns CDR1 SGHRS and CDR2 YFSETQ. The length of the CDR3 is 15 residues. CDR3 region: CASSWGDRAHEKLFF. The CDR3 DNA sequence: TGCGCCAGCAGCTGGGGAGACAGGGCCCATGAAAAACTGTTTTTT.